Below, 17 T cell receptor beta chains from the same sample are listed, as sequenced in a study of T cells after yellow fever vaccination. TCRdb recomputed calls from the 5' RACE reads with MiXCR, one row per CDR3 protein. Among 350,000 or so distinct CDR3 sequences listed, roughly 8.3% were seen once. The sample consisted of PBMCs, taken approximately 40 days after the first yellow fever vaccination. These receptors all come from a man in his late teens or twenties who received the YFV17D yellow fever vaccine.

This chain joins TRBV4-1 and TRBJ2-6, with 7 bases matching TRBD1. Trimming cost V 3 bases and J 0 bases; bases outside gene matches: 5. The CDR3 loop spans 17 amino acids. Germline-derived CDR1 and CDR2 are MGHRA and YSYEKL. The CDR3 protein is CASSQGQSFSGANVLTF. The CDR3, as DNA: TGCGCCAGCAGCCAGGGACAGAGCTTCTCTGGGGCCAACGTCCTGACTTTC.

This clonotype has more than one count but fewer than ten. The CDR3 loop reads CASSPRPRVLSNYGYTF. The CDR3 DNA reads as TGTGCCAGCAGCCCTCGCCCCCGAGTACTGTCTAACTATGGCTACACCTTC. The chain uses TRBV3-1 and TRBJ1-2; D not resolved. The germline CDR1 and CDR2 sequences are LGHDT and YNNKEL (reference sequence). V lost 4 bases and J lost 0, with 18 bases in between. This CDR3 spans 17 amino acids.

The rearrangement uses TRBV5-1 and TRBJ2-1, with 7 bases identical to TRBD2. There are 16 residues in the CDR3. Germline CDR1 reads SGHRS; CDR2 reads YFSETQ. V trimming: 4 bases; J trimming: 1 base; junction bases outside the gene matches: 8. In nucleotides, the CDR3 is TGCGCCAGCAGCCGAGGTTCCGGGGGGTCCTACAATGAGCAGTTCTTC. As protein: CASSRGSGGSYNEQFF.

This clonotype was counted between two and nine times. The CDR3 loop is CASSLDSVADTQYF. The CDR3 DNA reads TGTGCCAGCAGCTTAGATAGCGTAGCAGATACGCAGTATTTT. This chain links TRBV7-8 with TRBJ2-3, with TRBD2 as a possible D gene (5 bases). The CDR3 has 14 residues. V was cut by 1 base and J by 4 bases, with 9 bases left in between. Germline lookup yields CDR1 SGHVS and CDR2 FQNEAQ.

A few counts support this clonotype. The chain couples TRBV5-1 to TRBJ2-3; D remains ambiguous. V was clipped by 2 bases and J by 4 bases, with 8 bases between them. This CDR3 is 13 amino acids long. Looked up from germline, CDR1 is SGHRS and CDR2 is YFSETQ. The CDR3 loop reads CASSFELPDTQYF. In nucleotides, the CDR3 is TGCGCCAGCAGCTTTGAGCTCCCAGATACGCAGTATTTT.

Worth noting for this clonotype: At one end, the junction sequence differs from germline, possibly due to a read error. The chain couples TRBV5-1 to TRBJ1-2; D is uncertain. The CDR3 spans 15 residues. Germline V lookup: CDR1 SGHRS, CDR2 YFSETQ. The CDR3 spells CASSADGFSNYCYTF. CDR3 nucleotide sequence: TGCGCCAGCAGCGCGGACGGATTTTCTAACTATTGCTACACCTTC.

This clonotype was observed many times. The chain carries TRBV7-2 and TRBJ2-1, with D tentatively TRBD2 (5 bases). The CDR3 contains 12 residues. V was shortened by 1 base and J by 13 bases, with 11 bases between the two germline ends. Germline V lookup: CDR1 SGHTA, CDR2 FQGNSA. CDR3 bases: TGTGCCAGCAGCTTAGAGTACGGGATTCAGTTCTTC. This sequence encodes CASSLEYGIQFF.

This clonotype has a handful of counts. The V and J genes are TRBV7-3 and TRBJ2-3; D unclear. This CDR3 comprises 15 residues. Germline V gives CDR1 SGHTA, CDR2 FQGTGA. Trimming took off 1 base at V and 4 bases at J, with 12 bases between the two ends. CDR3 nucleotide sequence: TGTGCCAGCAGCTTAAGGTCGTCCGGGCCAGATACGCAGTATTTT. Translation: CASSLRSSGPDTQYF.

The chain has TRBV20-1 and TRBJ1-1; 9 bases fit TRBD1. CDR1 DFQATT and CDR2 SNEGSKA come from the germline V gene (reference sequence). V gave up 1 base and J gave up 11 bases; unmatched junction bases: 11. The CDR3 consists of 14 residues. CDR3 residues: CSARGWETGGDAFF. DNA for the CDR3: TGCAGTGCTAGAGGGTGGGAGACAGGGGGAGACGCTTTCTTT.

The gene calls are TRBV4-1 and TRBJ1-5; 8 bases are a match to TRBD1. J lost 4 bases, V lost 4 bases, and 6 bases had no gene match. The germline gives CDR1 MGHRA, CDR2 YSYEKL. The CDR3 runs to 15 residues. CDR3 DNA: TGCGCCAGCAGCCCCCCAGGGGGCCGTAATCAGCCCCAGCATTTT. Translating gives CASSPPGGRNQPQHF.

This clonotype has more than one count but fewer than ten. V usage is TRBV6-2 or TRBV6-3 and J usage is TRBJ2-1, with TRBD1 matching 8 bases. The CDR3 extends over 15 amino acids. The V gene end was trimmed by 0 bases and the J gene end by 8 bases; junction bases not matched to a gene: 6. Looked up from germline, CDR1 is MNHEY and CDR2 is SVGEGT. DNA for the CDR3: TGTGCCAGCAGTTACTCGACGCAGGGGGCACATGAGCAGTTCTTC. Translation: CASSYSTQGAHEQFF.

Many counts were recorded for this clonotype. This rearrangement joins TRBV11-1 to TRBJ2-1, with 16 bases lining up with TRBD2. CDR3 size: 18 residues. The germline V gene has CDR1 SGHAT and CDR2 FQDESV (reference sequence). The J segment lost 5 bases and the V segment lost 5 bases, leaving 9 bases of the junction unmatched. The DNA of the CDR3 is TGTGCCAGCAGCCCGGGACTAGCGGGGGGGCTTCGGAACAATGAGCAGTTCTTC. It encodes CASSPGLAGGLRNNEQFF.

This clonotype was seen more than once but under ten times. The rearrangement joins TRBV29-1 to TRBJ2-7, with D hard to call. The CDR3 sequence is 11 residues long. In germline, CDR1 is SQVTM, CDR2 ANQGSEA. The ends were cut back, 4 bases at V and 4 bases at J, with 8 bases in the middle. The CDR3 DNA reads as TGCAGCGTTGTGACCGGTTACGAGCAGTACGTC. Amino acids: CSVVTGYEQYV.

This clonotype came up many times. In nucleotides, the CDR3 is TGTGCCACCAGCAGAGAACCAAAGGGATCCCAGTACTTC. It is translated as CATSREPKGSQYF. The chain joins TRBV15 to TRBJ2-5; D gene uncertain. This CDR3 region has 13 residues. V lost 0 bases, J lost 9 bases, and 11 bases lay in between. In germline, CDR1 is LNHNV, CDR2 YYDKDF (reference sequence).

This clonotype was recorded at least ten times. CDR3 nucleotide sequence: TGCGCCAGCAGCTTGGTAGCTACCTCTGGGGGCAATGAGCAGTTCTTC. Encoded protein: CASSLVATSGGNEQFF. The rearrangement links TRBV5-1 to TRBJ2-1; perhaps D is TRBD1 or TRBD2 (5 bases each). The V and J ends lost 0 bases and 6 bases respectively, with 16 bases between them. The germline V gene has CDR1 SGHRS and CDR2 YFSETQ. This CDR3 spans 16 amino acids.

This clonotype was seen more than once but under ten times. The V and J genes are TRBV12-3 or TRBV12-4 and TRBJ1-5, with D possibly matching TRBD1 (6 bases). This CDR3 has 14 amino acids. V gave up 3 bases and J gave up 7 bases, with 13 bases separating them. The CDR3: CASSFSRGEQPQHF. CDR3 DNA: TGTGCCAGCAGTTTCTCCAGGGGAGAACAGCCCCAGCATTTT.

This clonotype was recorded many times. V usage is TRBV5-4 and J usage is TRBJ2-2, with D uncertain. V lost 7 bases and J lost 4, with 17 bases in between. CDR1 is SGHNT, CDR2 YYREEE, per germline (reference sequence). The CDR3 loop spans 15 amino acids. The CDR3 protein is CASGIDTGFTGELFF. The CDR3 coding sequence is TGTGCCAGCGGCATCGACACCGGGTTCACCGGGGAGCTGTTTTTT.